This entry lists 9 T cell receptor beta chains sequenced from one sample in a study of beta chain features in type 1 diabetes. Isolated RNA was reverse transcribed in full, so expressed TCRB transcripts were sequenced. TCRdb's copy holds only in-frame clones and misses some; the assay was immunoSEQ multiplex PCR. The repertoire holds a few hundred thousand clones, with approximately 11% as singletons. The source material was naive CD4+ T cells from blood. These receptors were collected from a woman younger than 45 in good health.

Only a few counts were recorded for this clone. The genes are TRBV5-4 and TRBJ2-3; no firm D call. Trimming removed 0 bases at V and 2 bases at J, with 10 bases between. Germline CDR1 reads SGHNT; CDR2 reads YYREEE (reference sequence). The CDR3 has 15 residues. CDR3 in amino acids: CASSLDLANTDTQYF. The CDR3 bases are TGTGCCAGCAGCTTGGATCTCGCTAACACAGATACGCAGTATTTT.

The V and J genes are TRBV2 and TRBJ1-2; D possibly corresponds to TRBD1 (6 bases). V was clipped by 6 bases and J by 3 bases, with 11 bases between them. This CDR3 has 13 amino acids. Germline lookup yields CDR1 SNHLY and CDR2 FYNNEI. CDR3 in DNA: TGTGCCAGCAGACAGGGAAAGGACTATGGCTACACCTTC. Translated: CASRQGKDYGYTF.

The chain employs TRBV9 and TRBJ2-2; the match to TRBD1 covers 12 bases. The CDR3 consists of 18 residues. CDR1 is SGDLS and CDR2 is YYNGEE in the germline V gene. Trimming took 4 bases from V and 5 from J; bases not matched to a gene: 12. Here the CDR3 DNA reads TGTGCCAGCAGCCCTCAAAGGGGACAGGGGGCAAAAACCGGGGAGCTGTTTTTT. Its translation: CASSPQRGQGAKTGELFF.

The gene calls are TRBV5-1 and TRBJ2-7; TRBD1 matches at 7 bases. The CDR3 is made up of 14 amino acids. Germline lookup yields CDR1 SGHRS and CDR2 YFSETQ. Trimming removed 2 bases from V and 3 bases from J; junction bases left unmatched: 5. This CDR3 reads CASSLLTGNYEQYF. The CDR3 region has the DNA TGCGCCAGCAGCTTACTGACAGGGAACTACGAGCAGTACTTC.

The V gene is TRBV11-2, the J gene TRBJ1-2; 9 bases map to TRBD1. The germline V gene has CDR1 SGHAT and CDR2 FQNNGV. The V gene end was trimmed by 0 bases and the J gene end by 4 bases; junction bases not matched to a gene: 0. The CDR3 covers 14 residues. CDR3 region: CASSLEGQGYGYTF. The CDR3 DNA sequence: TGTGCCAGCAGCTTAGAGGGACAGGGCTATGGCTACACCTTC.

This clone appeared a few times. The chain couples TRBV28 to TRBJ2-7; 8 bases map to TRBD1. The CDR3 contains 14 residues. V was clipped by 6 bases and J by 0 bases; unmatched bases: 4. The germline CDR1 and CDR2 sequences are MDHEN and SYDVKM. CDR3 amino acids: CASRRQGSSYEQYF. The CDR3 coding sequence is TGTGCCAGCAGGCGACAGGGGAGCTCCTACGAGCAGTACTTC.

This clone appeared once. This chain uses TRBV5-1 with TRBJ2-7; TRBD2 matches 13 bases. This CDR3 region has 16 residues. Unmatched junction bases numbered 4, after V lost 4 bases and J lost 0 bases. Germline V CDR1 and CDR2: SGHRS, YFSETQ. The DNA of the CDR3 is TGCGCCAGCAGCACGGGACTAGCGGGGCCCTCCTACGAGCAGTACTTC. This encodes CASSTGLAGPSYEQYF.

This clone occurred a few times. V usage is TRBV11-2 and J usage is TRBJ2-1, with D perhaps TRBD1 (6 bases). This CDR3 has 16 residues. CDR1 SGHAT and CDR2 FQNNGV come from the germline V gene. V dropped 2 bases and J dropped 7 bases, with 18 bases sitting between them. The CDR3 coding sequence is TGTGCCAGCAGCTTAACTAGGGGGAGAACCGTGAATGAGCAGTTCTTC. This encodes CASSLTRGRTVNEQFF.

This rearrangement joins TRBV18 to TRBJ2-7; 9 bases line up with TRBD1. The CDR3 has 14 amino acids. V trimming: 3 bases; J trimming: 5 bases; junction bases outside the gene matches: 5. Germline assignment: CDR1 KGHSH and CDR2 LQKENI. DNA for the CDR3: TGTGCCAGCTCACCTGGACAGGGGTCCGACGAGCAGTACTTC. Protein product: CASSPGQGSDEQYF.